This T cell receptor beta chain was identified during a study of immune cell composition in non-small cell lung cancer. Study at large: Most cases were lung adenocarcinoma or squamous cell carcinoma.

Data came from immunoSEQ multiplex PCR; TCRdb stores just in-frame clones and leaves some out. The data show roughly 3,700 clones, 70% to 85% seen once. This clone has just one count. The germline V and J ends were trimmed by 3 bases and 3 bases, with 14 bases remaining between them. The CDR3 covers 15 residues. Germline V CDR1 and CDR2: LGHNA, YSLEER. The clonotype originates from a human donor with non-small cell lung cancer. This sequence joins TRBV4-3 and TRBJ2-5; possibly TRBD2 for D (5 bases). The sequencing input was lung tumor tissue. CDR3 residues: CASSQHGLEEETQYF. In DNA, the CDR3 is TGCGCCAGCAGCCAGCACGGACTGGAGGAAGAGACCCAGTACTTC.